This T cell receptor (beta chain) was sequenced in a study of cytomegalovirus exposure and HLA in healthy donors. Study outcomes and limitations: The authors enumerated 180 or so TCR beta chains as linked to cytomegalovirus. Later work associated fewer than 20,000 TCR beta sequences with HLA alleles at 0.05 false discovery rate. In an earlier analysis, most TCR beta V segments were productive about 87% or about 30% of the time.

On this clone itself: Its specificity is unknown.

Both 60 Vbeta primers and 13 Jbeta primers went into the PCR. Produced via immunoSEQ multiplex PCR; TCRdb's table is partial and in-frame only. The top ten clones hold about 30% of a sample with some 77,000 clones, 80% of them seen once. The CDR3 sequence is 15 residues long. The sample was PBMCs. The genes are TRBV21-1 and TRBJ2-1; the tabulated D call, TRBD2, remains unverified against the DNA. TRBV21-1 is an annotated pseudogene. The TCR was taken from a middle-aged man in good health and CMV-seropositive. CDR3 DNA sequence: TGTGCCAGCAGCCATAGCGGGAGGGCGACGGATGAGCAGTTCTTC. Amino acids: CASSHSGRATDEQFF.